This entry concerns a single T cell receptor beta chain. Its specific antigen is unknown. No base quality values were provided; no much bigger clone lies one nucleotide off. Enrolling through a virtual design, the prospective study's participants ranged in age from roughly 18 to 90 years and lived across 24 United States geographic areas. In the prospective study, cohorts were assigned on the basis of participant-reported clinical history obtained from a screening survey and a study questionnaire. In the prospective study, mobile phlebotomists collected whole blood, serum and a nasopharyngeal or oropharyngeal swab from each participant. Prospective study participants could optionally give additional blood draws and questionnaires over a roughly two-month period. Before DNA extraction, prospective study blood samples were shipped either frozen or at room temperature. This sample stems from a study of blood T cell repertoires in COVID-19 (dated by TCRdb to the early 2020s). About the investigation overall: The collaborator samples originated in the United States, Italy and Spain and spanned the acute and convalescent phases of COVID-19. The repertoires were released in a freely available public database intended as a resource for research on the immune response to SARS-CoV-2. The samples were drawn from the first 160 participants of the ongoing ImmuneRACE study and from more than 1,000 subjects provided by 6 global collaborators. Sample metadata almost always included a de-identified subject ID, COVID-19 status, age in years and sex. The dataset comprised deeply sampled blood TCRbeta repertoires from subjects exposed to, actively infected with, or recovered from COVID-19. The prospective study material was composed of cDNA or gDNA derived from T cells, B-cell-depleted T cells, or PBMCs. Where HLA class I and class II types were available, the types were taken from metadata supplied by the sample provider, not from assay-based typing. What the study reported, not specific to this receptor: The quantity of clinical and demographic metadata differed by source and by participant and was supplied without curation.

The CDR3 runs 14 amino acids, cysteine and phenylalanine included. Of all the DNA, just the CDR3 is kept, 42 bases in frame from base 1. The trim is 4 bases for V and 0 bases for J, with a gap of 9 bases between the germline ends. The CDR1 and CDR2 encoded by the germline V gene are KGHSH and LQKENI. The immunoSEQ Assay, a bias-controlled multiplex PCR, was used to amplify TCRbeta CDR3 regions from genomic DNA. Under the source paper's analysis protocol: The number of nucleated cells in each sample was estimated by amplification of reference gene primers within the assay. To quantify the absolute abundance of each unique TCRbeta CDR3 rearrangement, sequence reads were collapsed and filtered. Productive Simpson clonality was computed per sample as the square root of Simpson's diversity index over productive rearrangements. TCRdb mirrors the immuneACCESS table, restricted to in-frame sequences. Some clones are absent from its copies; in checked studies, under half trace to an unresolved V gene, and the reason for the others is unknown. V, J and clone size are those of that table, while D and trimming were read from the DNA. The sample table shows about 250,000 clones, and 85% are seen once. Of the sample, 9.1% falls within the top ten clones.

The rearranged segments are TRBV18 and TRBJ1-1; TRBD1 is perhaps the D gene, given 5 matching bases. This TCR was sampled from a woman aged 45-59 years with acute COVID-19. Input material: PBMCs or T cells enriched from blood (not recorded which). At the DNA level, the sequence is TGTGCCAGCTCACGGGACTTCATGAACACTGAAGCTTTCTTT. Translated, it reads CASSRDFMNTEAFF.